The 20 T cell receptor beta chains below all came from one sample that was sequenced in a study of persistence of HIV-infected CD4 T cells. Nonspecific anti-CD3/anti-CD28 bead stimulation represents the broad CD4+ T cell repertoire. Sorting of responding CD4+ T cells relied on upregulated CD40 ligand together with CD69. This was the immunoSEQ version 4 assay in survey mode. Here immunoSEQ multiplex PCR was the method, and the copy in TCRdb shows in-frame clones only, minus some. Counted here are about 45,000 clones, 90% occurring once; the ten biggest clones make up over 3%. Their cognate antigens are unknown. This sample comprised CD4+ T cells sorted from PBMCs after approximately 20-hour stimulation, obtained from a patient who received antiretroviral therapy. These TCRs come from an adult woman with HIV who was CMV-seropositive.

The J gene is TRBJ1-1, the V gene TRBV9; D is possibly TRBD1 (6 bases). CDR1 and CDR2 (germline): SGDLS, YYNGEE. This CDR3 is 15 amino acids long. V lost 4 bases to trimming and J lost 2 bases, with 15 bases between them. The CDR3 sequence is CASSIGGAANTEAFF. CDR3 coding DNA: TGTGCCAGCAGCATAGGGGGGGCGGCTAACACTGAAGCTTTCTTT.

The chain uses TRBV30 and TRBJ1-2; D is unresolved. This CDR3 has 13 residues. Germline lookup yields CDR1 GTSNPN and CDR2 SVGIG (reference sequence). V dropped 5 bases and J dropped 2 bases, with 12 bases sitting between them. In nucleotides, the CDR3 is TGTGCCTGGGACGAACCACGGAACTATGGCTACACCTTC. Protein: CAWDEPRNYGYTF.

The chain carries TRBV19 and TRBJ1-1; TRBD1 might be the D (5 bases). V lost 10 bases and J 2 bases, leaving 23 bases between the germline ends. The CDR3 loop spans 16 amino acids. From germline, CDR1 is LNHDA and CDR2 SQIVND (reference sequence). The CDR3 region is CAISPVGGRINTEAFF. The DNA for the CDR3 is TGTGCCATCTCCCCCGTGGGGGGACGGATAAACACTGAAGCTTTCTTT. Complete variable domain (other parts from reference TRBV19 and TRBJ1-1): DGGITQSPKYLFRKEGQNVTLSCEQNLNHDAMYWYRQDPGQGLRLIYYSQIVNDFQKGDIAEGYSVSREKKESFPLTVTSAQKNPTAFYLCAISPVGGRINTEAFFGQGTRLTVV.

The chain couples TRBV7-2 to TRBJ2-1; D possibly uses TRBD1 or TRBD2 (5 bases each). This CDR3 is 16 amino acids long. CDR1 and CDR2 (germline): SGHTA, FQGNSA. The ends were cut back, 2 bases at V and 0 bases at J, with 11 bases in the middle. As DNA, the CDR3 is TGTGCCAGCAGCTTATGGGGGTCCGGCTCCTACAATGAGCAGTTCTTC. As protein: CASSLWGSGSYNEQFF.

This chain uses TRBV28 with TRBJ2-1; D unclear. Trimming removed 6 bases at V and 2 bases at J, with 5 bases between. Germline values: CDR1 MDHEN, CDR2 SYDVKM. This CDR3 has 12 amino acids. The CDR3 reads CASRGPYNEQFF. In DNA form, the CDR3 reads TGTGCCAGCAGAGGCCCCTACAATGAGCAGTTCTTC.

The chain recombines TRBV3-1 (or the pseudogene TRBV3-2) with TRBJ1-4; no reliable D call. The germline V and J ends were trimmed by 3 bases and 12 bases, with 14 bases remaining between them. The CDR3 contains 13 residues. Germline values: CDR1 LGHDT, CDR2 YNNKEL (reference sequence). The CDR3 loop is CASSQYRGGELFF. CDR3 sequence (DNA): TGTGCCAGCAGCCAGTACCGGGGTGGAGAACTGTTTTTT.

The chain joins TRBV6-6 to TRBJ2-2; TRBD2 is a possible D gene (5 bases). V was cut by 1 base and J by 8 bases, with 8 bases left in between. Germline CDR1 reads MNHNY; CDR2 reads SVGAGI (reference sequence). The CDR3 has 13 residues. This CDR3 is CASSYLAQGELFF. CDR3 coding DNA: TGTGCCAGCAGTTACTTAGCGCAGGGGGAGCTGTTTTTT.

The chain combines TRBV6-1 with TRBJ1-1; possibly TRBD1 for D (5 bases). CDR1 and CDR2 (germline): MNHNS, SASEGT. The V end lost 1 base, the J end lost 8 bases, and 14 bases lay between the germline ends. The CDR3 totals 14 residues. CDR3 loop: CASSEESRGLEAFF. The DNA for the CDR3 is TGTGCCAGCAGTGAAGAAAGTAGGGGCCTGGAAGCTTTCTTT.

V and J are TRBV7-2 and TRBJ1-5, with D uncertain. Germline V lookup: CDR1 SGHTA, CDR2 FQGNSA. CDR3 length: 14 residues. Trimming took off 3 bases at V and 4 bases at J, with 10 bases between the two ends. The CDR3 here is CASSFTFPNQPQHF. The CDR3 nucleotides are TGTGCCAGCAGCTTTACCTTTCCTAATCAGCCCCAGCATTTT.

The chain links TRBV18 to TRBJ1-2; no clear D gene. Per germline, CDR1 KGHSH and CDR2 LQKENI. Trimming took off 0 bases at V and 4 bases at J, with 12 bases between the two ends. CDR3 length equals 15 residues. The CDR3 region is CASSPPERFGYGYTF. CDR3 DNA: TGTGCCAGCTCACCACCCGAAAGGTTCGGCTATGGCTACACCTTC. Looking up the rest from reference TRBV18 and TRBJ1-2 gives the full variable domain: NAGVMQNPRHLVRRRGQEARLRCSPMKGHSHVYWYRQLPEEGLKFMVYLQKENIIDESGMPKERFSAEFPKEGPSILRIQQVVRGDSAAYFCASSPPERFGYGYTFGSGTRLTVV.

V gene TRBV6-1 combines with J gene TRBJ1-1; a possible D gene is TRBD1 (5 bases). The germline V gene has CDR1 MNHNS and CDR2 SASEGT. V lost 8 bases, J lost 0 bases, and 16 bases lay in between. The CDR3 runs to 15 residues. For the CDR3, the DNA is TGTGCCAGCGTTGCTTCAGGGTATATGAACACTGAAGCTTTCTTT. This sequence encodes CASVASGYMNTEAFF.

The chain employs TRBV24-1 and TRBJ2-1; the D gene is possibly TRBD2 (5 bases). The CDR3 loop spans 13 amino acids. Looked up from germline, CDR1 is KGHDR and CDR2 is SFDVKD. The germline V and J ends were trimmed by 3 bases and 5 bases, with 7 bases remaining between them. CDR3 nucleotide sequence: TGTGCCACCAGTGATCCTAGCCACAATGAGCAGTTCTTC. It translates to CATSDPSHNEQFF.

This chain uses TRBV7-6 with TRBJ2-3; possibly TRBD2 for D (5 bases). Germline V lookup: CDR1 SGHVS, CDR2 FNYEAQ. The CDR3 consists of 16 residues. V was trimmed by 5 bases and J by 6 bases, leaving 21 bases between them. CDR3 sequence: CASSHSPSRTSDTQYF. The CDR3 DNA sequence: TGTGCCAGCAGCCACTCGCCTAGCCGAACGTCTGATACGCAGTATTTT.

This clone came up once. This chain links TRBV5-1 with TRBJ2-1; TRBD1 might be the D (5 bases). V was cut by 4 bases and J by 13 bases, with 15 bases left in between. The CDR3 has 12 residues. Germline CDR1 is SGHRS and CDR2 is YFSETQ. This CDR3 reads CASSPDRQGQFF. CDR3 nucleotide sequence: TGCGCCAGCAGCCCAGATCGGCAGGGACAGTTCTTC.

V and J are TRBV7-3 and TRBJ2-5; 7 bases align to TRBD2. The CDR3 consists of 15 residues. Germline values: CDR1 SGHTA, CDR2 FQGTGA. Losses at the gene ends were 5 bases for V and 7 bases for J; bases not matched to a gene: 13. The CDR3 loop reads CASSPNVGGTGTQYF. The CDR3 DNA follows: TGTGCCAGCAGCCCCAACGTGGGGGGGACCGGGACCCAGTACTTC.

The CDR3 coding sequence is TGTGCCAGCAGCTTAGGACCGGGGGCGAACACTGAAGCTTTCTTT. Translating it yields CASSLGPGANTEAFF. The chain employs TRBV7-2 and TRBJ1-1, with D maybe TRBD1 (6 bases). The CDR3 consists of 15 residues. CDR1 and CDR2 (germline): SGHTA, FQGNSA. The V end was cut by 1 base, the J end by 1 base, with 10 bases between.

This clone was detected a few times. The chain recombines TRBV29-1 with TRBJ1-5, with 10 nucleotides matching TRBD1. With 3 bases clipped from V and 6 bases from J, the junction kept 5 bases outside the gene matches. CDR1 is SQVTM and CDR2 is ANQGSEA in the germline V gene. This CDR3 spans 14 amino acids. In DNA, the CDR3 is TGCAGCGTTGAGACAGGGGGCGGAGGTCAGCCCCAGCATTTT. Translating gives CSVETGGGGQPQHF.

The chain's CDR3 is CATSMDRGLYSYEQYF. The CDR3 DNA reads TGTGCCACCAGCATGGACAGGGGGCTCTACTCCTACGAGCAGTACTTC. V gene TRBV15 combines with J gene TRBJ2-7, with TRBD1 matching over 11 bases. Germline lookup yields CDR1 LNHNV and CDR2 YYDKDF (reference sequence). V trimming: 4 bases; J trimming: 0 bases; junction bases outside the gene matches: 5. The CDR3 totals 16 residues.

The chain carries TRBV9 and TRBJ1-5, with TRBD1 matching 10 bases. CDR3 length: 15 residues. Trimming took 0 bases from V and 5 from J; bases not matched to a gene: 2. The germline CDR1 and CDR2 sequences are SGDLS and YYNGEE. The DNA for the CDR3 is TGTGCCAGCAGCGTAGGCGGGACAGGGGATCAGCCCCAGCATTTT. The encoded protein is CASSVGGTGDQPQHF.

The V gene is TRBV27, the J gene TRBJ1-1, with TRBD1 matching over 7 bases. This CDR3 is built from 15 residues. V lost 6 bases and J lost 0; bases outside the gene matches: 7. In germline, CDR1 is MNHEY, CDR2 SMNVEV (reference sequence). The CDR3 DNA is TGTGCCAGCAGCCGCTCGGGACAGATGAACACTGAAGCTTTCTTT. The encoded protein is CASSRSGQMNTEAFF.